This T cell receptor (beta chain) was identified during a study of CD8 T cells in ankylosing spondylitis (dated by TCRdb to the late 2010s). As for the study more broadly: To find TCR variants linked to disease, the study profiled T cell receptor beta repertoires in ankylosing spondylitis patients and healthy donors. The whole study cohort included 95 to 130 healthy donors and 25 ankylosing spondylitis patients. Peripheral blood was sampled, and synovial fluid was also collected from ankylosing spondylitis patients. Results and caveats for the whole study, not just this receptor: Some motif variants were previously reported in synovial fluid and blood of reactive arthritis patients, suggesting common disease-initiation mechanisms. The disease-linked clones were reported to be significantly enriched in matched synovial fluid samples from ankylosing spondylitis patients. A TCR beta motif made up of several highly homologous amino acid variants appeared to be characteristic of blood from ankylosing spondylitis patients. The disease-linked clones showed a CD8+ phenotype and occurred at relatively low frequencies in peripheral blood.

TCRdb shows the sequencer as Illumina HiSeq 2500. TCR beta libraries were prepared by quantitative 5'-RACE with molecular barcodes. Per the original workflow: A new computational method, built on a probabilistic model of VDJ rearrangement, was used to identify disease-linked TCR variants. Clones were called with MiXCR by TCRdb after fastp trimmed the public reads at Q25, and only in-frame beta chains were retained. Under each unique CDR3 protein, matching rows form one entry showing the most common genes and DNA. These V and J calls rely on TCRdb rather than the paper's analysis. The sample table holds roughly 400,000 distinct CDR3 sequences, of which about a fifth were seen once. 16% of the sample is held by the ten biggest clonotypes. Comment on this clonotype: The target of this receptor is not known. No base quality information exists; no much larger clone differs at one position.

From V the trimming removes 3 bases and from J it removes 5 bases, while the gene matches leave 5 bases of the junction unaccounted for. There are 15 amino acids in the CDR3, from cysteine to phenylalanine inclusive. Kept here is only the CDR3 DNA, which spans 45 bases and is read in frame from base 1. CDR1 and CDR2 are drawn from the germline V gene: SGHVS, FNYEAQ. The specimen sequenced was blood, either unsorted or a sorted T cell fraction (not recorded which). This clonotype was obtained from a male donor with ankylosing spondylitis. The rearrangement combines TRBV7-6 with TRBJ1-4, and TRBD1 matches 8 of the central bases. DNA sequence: TGTGCCAGCAGCTTGACAGGGGCTACGAATGAAAAACTGTTTTTT. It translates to CASSLTGATNEKLFF.